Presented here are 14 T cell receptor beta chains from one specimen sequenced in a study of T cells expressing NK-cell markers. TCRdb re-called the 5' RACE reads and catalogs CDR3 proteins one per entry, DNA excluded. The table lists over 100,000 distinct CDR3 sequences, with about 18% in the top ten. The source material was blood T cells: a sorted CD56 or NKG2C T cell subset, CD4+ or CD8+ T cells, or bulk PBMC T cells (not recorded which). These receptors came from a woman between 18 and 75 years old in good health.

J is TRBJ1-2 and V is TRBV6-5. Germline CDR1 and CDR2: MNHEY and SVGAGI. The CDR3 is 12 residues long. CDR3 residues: CASSYSGEGYTF.

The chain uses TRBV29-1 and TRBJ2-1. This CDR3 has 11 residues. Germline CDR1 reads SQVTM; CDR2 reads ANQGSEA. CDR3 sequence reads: CSVPSYNEQFF.

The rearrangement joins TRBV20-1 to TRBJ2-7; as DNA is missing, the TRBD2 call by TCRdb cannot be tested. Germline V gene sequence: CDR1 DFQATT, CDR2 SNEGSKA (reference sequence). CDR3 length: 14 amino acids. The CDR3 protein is CSARRTSGSYEQYF.

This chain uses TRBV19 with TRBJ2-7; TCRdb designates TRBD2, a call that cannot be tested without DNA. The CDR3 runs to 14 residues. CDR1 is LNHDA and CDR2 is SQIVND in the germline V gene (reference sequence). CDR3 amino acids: CASAATSGRYEQYF. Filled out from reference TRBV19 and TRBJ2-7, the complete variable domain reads DGGITQSPKYLFRKEGQNVTLSCEQNLNHDAMYWYRQDPGQGLRLIYYSQIVNDFQKGDIAEGYSVSREKKESFPLTVTSAQKNPTAFYLCASAATSGRYEQYFGPGTRLTVT.

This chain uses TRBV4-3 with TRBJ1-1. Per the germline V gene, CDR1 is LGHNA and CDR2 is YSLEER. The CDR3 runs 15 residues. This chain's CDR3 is CASSQVRDKNTEAFF.

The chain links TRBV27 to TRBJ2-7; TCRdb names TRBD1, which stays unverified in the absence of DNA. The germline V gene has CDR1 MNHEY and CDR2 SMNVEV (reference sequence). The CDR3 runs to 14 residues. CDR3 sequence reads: CASSYGQGAYEQYF.

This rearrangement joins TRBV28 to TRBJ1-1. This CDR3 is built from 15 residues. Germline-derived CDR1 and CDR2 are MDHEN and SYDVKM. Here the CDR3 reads CASSPDLNRNTEAFF.

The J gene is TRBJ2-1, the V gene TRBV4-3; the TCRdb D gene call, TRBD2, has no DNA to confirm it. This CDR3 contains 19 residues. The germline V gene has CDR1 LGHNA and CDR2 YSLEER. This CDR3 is CASSQDWSPTSGIYNEQFF.

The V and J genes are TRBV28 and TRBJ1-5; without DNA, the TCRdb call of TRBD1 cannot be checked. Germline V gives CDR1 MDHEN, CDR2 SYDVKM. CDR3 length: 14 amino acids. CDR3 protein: CASSLGTGVQPQHF.

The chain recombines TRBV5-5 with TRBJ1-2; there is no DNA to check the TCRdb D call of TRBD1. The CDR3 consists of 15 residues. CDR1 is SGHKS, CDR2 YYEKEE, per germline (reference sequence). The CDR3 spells CASSLEAGDVYGYTF. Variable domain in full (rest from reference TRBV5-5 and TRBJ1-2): DAGVTQSPTHLIKTRGQQVTLRCSPISGHKSVSWYQQVLGQGPQFIFQYYEKEERGRGNFPDRFSARQFPNYSSELNVNALLLGDSALYLCASSLEAGDVYGYTFGSGTRLTVV.

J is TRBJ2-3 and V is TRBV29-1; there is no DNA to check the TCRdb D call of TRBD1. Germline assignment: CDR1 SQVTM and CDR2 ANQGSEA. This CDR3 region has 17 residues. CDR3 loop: CSVESSLDSHSTDTQYF.

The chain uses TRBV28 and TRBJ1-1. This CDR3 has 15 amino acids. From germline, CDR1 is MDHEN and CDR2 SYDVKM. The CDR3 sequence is CASSWVETPNTEAFF.

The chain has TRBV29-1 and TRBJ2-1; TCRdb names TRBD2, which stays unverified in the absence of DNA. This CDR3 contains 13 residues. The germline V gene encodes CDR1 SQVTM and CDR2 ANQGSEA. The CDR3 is CSDTGTYPNEQFF.

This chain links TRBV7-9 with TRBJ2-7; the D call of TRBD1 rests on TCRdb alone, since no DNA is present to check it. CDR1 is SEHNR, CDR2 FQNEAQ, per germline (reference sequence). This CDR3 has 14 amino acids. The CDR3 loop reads CASTAGQGYYEQYF. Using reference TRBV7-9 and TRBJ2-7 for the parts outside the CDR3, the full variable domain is DTGVSQNPRHKITKRGQNVTFRCDPISEHNRLYWYRQTLGQGPEFLTYFQNEAQLEKSRLLSDRFSAERPKGSFSTLEIQRTEQGDSAMYLCASTAGQGYYEQYFGPGTRLTVT.